At least ten counts were recorded for the clone carrying this T cell receptor beta chain. What it binds is unknown. This entry belongs to a study of T cells in Graves' hyperthyroidism and ophthalmopathy. Broader study findings: Ophthalmopathy was distinguished from stable hyperthyroidism by 13 V-J signatures. Blood also held most thyroid clonotypes expanded beyond 0.001.

Newly diagnosed patients aged 18 to 65 had hyperthyroidism of under 2 months' duration. Pregnant or lactating patients were excluded, as were those with uncontrolled infection or other autoimmune disease. Looked up from germline, CDR1 is SGDLS and CDR2 is YYNGEE. The CDR3 consists of 14 residues. The ends lost 3 bases at V and 2 bases at J; junction bases unmatched: 3. Amplification of TCR beta CDR3 regions was performed using RNA transcripts as template. Primed by the HTBI set, a first-round RT-PCR was run on the TCR CDR3. TCRdb reanalysed the multiplex PCR reads using MiXCR and keeps one entry per CDR3 protein. The sample includes 280,000 or so distinct CDR3 sequences, 20% to 30% of them seen just once.

This clonotype originated in a man between 35 and 55 years old with Graves' hyperthyroidism that later progressed to Graves' ophthalmopathy. Sequencing was performed on blood. V and J are TRBV9 and TRBJ2-7; 9 nucleotides line up with TRBD1. CDR3 region: CASSDGTGTYEQYF. CDR3 in DNA: TGTGCCAGCAGCGACGGGACAGGGACCTACGAGCAGTACTTC.